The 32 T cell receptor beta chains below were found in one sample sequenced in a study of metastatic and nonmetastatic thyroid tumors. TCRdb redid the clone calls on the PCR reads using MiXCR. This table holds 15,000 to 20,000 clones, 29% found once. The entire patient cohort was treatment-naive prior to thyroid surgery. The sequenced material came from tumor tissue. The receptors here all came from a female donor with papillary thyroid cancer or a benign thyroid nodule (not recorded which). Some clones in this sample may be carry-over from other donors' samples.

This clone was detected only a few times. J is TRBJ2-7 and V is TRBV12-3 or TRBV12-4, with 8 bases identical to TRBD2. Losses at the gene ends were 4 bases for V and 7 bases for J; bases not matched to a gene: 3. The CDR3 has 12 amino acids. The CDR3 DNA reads TGTGCCAGCAGTTATCGGGGGGGAGAGCAGTACTTC. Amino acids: CASSYRGGEQYF.

As DNA, the CDR3 is TGTGCCAGCAGCCGTACCGGGACAGACAATCAGCCCCAGCATTTT. Its protein is CASSRTGTDNQPQHF. This chain uses TRBV11-2 with TRBJ1-5; 7 bases align to TRBD1. V lost 5 bases to trimming and J lost 3 bases; unmatched junction nucleotides: 7. This CDR3 is built from 15 residues. CDR1 SGHAT and CDR2 FQNNGV come from the germline V gene.

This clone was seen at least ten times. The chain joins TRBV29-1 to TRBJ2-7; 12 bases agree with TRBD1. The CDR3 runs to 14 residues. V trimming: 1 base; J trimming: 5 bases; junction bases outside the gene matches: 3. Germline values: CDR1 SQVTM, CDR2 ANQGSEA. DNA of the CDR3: TGCAGCGTTGAAGGGGACAGGGGGCACCACGAGCAGTACTTC. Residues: CSVEGDRGHHEQYF.

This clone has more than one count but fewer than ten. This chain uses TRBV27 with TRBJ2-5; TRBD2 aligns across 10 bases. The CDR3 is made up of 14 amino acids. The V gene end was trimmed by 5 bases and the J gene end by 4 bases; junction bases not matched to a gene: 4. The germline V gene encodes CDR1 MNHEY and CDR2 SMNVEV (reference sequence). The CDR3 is CASSTKREGETQYF. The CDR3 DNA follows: TGTGCCAGCAGTACTAAGCGGGAGGGAGAGACCCAGTACTTC.

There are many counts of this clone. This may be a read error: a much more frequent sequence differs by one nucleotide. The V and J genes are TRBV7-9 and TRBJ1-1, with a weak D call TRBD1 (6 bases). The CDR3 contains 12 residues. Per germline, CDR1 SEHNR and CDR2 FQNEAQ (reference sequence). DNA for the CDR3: TGTACCAGCAGCTTACAGGGCACTGAAGCTTTCTTT. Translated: CTSSLQGTEAFF. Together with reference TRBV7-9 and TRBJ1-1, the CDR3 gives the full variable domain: DTGVSQNPRHKITKRGQNVTFRCDPISEHNRLYWYRQTLGQGPEFLTYFQNEAQLEKSRLLSDRFSAERPKGSFSTLEIQRTEQGDSAMYLCTSSLQGTEAFFGQGTRLTVV.

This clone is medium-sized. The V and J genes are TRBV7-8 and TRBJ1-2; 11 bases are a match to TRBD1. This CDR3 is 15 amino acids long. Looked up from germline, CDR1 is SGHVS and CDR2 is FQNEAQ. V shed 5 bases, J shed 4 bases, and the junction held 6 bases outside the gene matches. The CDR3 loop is CASSPGQGAGYGYTF. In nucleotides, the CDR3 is TGTGCCAGCAGCCCAGGACAGGGGGCTGGCTATGGCTACACCTTC.

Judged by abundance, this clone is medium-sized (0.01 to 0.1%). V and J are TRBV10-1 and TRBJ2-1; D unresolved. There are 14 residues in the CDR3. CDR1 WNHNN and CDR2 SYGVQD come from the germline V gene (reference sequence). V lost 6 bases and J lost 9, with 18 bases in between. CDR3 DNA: TGCGCCAGCAGCCCCGCGGCCAGCTTGGGTGAGCAGTTCTTC. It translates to CASSPAASLGEQFF.

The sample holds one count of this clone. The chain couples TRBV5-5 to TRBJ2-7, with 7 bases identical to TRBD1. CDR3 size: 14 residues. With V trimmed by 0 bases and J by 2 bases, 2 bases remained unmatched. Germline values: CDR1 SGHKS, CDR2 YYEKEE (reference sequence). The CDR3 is CASSLGDSPYEQYF. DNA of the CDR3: TGTGCCAGCAGCTTGGGGGACAGCCCCTACGAGCAGTACTTC.

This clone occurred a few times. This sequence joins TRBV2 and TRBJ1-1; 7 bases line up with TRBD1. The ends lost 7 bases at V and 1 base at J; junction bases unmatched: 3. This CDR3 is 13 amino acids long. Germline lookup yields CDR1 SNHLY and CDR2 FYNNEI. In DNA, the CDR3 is TGTGCCAGCATGGGACAGTGGAACACTGAAGCTTTCTTT. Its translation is CASMGQWNTEAFF.

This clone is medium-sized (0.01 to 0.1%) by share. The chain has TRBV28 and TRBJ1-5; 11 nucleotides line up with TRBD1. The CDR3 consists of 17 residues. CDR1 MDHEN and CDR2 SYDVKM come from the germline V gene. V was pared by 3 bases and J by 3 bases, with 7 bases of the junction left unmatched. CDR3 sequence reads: CASSLLGTGGYNQPQHF. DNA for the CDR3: TGTGCCAGCAGTTTGTTAGGGACAGGGGGTTACAATCAGCCCCAGCATTTT.

The CDR3: CASNPTGANSPLHF. CDR3 in DNA: TGTGCCAGCAATCCCACAGGGGCTAATTCACCCCTCCACTTT. The chain carries TRBV6-1 and TRBJ1-6, with 7 positions matching TRBD1. This CDR3 is built from 14 residues. V trimming: 7 bases; J trimming: 6 bases; junction bases outside the gene matches: 6. Germline V lookup: CDR1 MNHNS, CDR2 SASEGT.

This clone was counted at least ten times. In DNA form, the CDR3 reads TGTGCCAGCTCACCAGTGACAGGGGGCTTCGGGCAGCCCCAGCATTTT. Protein product: CASSPVTGGFGQPQHF. This chain joins TRBV18 and TRBJ1-5; 10 nucleotides agree with TRBD1. After removal of 2 bases from V and 7 bases from J, the junction contained 8 bases not matched to a gene. The germline V gene has CDR1 KGHSH and CDR2 LQKENI. CDR3 size: 16 residues.

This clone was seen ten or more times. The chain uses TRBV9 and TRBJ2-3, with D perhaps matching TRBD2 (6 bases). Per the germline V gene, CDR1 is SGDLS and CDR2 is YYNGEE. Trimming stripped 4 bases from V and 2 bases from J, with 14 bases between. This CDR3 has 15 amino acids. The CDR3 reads CASSLRDSYTDTQYF. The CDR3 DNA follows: TGTGCCAGCAGCCTCCGGGACTCCTACACAGATACGCAGTATTTT.

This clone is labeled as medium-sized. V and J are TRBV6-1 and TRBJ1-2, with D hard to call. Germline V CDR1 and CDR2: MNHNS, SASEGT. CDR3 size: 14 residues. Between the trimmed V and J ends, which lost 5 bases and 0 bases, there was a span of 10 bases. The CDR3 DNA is TGTGCCAGCAGTCCGGGATTCACTAACTATGGCTACACCTTC. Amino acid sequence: CASSPGFTNYGYTF.

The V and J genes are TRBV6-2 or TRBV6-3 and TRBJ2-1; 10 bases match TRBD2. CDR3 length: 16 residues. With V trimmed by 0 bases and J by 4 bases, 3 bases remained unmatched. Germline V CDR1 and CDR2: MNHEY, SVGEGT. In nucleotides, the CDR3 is TGTGCCAGCAGTTACTCGAAACTAGCGGGGTACAATGAGCAGTTCTTC. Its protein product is CASSYSKLAGYNEQFF.

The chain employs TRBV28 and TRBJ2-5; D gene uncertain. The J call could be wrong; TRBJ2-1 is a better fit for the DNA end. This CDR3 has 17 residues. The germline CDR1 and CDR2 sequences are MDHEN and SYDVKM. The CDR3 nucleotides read TGTGCCAGCAGTTTTCCTACACCCCGTTCGAGATACAATGAGCAGTTCTTC. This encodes CASSFPTPRSRYNEQFF.

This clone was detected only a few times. This CDR3 reads CASSFRQASGGYTF. The CDR3, as DNA: TGTGCCAGCAGCTTTCGACAAGCCTCGGGTGGCTACACCTTC. The chain is built from TRBV6-1 and TRBJ1-2; D call uncertain. The CDR3 is 14 amino acids. The ends were cut back, 6 bases at V and 7 bases at J, with 18 bases in the middle. Germline assignment: CDR1 MNHNS and CDR2 SASEGT.

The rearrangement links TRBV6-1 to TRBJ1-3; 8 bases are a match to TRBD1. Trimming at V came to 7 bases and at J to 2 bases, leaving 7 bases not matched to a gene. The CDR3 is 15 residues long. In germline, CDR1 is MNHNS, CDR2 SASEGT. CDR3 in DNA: TGTGCCAGCACTCAGACAGGGGTAGCTGGAAACACCATATATTTT. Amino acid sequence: CASTQTGVAGNTIYF.

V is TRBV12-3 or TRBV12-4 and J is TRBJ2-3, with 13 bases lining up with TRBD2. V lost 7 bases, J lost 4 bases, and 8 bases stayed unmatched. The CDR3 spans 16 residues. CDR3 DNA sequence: TGTGCCAGCACCCGAGGGACTAGCGGGGCAGCAGATACGCAGTATTTT. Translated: CASTRGTSGAADTQYF.

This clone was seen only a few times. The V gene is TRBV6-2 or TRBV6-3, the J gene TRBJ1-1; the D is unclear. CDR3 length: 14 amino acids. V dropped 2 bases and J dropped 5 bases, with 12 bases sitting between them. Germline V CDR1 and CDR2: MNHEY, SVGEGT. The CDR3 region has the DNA TGTGCCAGCAGTTACACCGAACCCCGTACTGAAGCTTTCTTT. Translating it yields CASSYTEPRTEAFF.

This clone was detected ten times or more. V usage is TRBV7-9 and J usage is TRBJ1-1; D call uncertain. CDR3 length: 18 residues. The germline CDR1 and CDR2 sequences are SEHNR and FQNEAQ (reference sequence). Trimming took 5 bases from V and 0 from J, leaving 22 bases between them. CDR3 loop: CASSPRARGVQMNTEAFF. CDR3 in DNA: TGTGCCAGCAGCCCCCGGGCCCGGGGAGTACAGATGAACACTGAAGCTTTCTTT.

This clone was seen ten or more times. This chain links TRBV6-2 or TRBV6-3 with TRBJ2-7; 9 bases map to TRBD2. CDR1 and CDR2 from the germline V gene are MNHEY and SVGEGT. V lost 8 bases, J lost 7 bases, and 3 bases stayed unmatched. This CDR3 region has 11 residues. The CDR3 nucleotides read TGTGCCAGCTATAGCGGGAGTGAGCAGTACTTC. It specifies CASYSGSEQYF.

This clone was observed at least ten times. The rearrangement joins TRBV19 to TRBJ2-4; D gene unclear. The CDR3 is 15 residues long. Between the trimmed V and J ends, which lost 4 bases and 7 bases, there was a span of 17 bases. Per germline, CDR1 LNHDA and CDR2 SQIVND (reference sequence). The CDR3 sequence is CASSSPKGHRNIQYF. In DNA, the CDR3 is TGTGCCAGTAGTAGCCCGAAAGGGCATAGGAACATTCAGTACTTC.

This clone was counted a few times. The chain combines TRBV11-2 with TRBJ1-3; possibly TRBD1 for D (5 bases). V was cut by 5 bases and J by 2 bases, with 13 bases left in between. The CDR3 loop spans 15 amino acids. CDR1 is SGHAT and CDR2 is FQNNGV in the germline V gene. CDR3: CASSNQGQAGNTIYF. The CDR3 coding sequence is TGTGCCAGCAGCAACCAGGGTCAGGCTGGAAACACCATATATTTT.

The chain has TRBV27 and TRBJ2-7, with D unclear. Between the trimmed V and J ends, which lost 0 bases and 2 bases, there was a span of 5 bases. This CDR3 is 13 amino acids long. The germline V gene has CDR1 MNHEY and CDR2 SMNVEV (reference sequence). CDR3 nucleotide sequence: TGTGCCAGCAGTTTATCGCGTCCCTACGAGCAGTACTTC. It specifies CASSLSRPYEQYF.

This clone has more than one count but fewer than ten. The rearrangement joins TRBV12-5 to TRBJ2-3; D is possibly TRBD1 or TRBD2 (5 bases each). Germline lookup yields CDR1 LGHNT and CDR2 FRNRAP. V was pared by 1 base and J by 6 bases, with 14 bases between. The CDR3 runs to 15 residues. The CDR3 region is CASGLGGTALDTQYF. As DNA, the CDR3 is TGTGCTAGTGGTTTGGGGGGGACGGCGCTGGATACGCAGTATTTT.

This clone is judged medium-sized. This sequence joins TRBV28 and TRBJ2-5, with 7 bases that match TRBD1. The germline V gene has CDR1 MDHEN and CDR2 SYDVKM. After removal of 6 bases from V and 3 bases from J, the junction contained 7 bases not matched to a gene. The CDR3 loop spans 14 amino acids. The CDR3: CASSPDRAKETQYF. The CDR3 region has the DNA TGTGCCAGCAGCCCTGACAGGGCAAAAGAGACCCAGTACTTC.

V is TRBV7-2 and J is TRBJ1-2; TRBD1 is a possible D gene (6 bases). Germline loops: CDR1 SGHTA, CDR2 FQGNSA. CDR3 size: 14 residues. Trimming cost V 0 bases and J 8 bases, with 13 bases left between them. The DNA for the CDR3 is TGTGCCAGCAGCTTAGCGTTGGGGGGCAGGGGCTACACCTTC. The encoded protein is CASSLALGGRGYTF.

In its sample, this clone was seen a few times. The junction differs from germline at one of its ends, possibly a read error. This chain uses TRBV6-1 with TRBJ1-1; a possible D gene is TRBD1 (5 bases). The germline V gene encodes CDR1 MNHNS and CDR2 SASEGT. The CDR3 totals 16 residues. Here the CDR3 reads CASIEGAGGRKTEAFF. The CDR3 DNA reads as TGTGCCAGCATTGAAGGGGCGGGAGGAAGGAAGACTGAAGCTTTCTTT.

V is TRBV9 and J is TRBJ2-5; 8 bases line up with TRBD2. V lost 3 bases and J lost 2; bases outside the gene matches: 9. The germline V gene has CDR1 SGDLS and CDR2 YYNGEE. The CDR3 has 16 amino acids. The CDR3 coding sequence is TGTGCCAGCAGCGCAGCCTTAGCGGGAACTCAAGAGACCCAGTACTTC. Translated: CASSAALAGTQETQYF.

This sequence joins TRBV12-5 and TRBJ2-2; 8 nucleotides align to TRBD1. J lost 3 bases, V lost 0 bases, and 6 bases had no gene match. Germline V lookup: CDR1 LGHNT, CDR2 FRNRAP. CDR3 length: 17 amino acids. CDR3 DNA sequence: TGTGCTAGTGGTTTGGTACTGGGACAGGAAGACACCGGGGAGCTGTTTTTT. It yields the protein CASGLVLGQEDTGELFF.

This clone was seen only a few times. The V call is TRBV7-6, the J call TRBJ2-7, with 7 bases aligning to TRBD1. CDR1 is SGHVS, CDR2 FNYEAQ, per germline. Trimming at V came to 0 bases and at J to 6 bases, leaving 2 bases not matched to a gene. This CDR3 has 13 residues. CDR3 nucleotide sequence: TGTGCCAGCAGCTTAGCGGCAGGGGGCGAGCAGTACTTC. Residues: CASSLAAGGEQYF.